A selection of T cell receptor beta chains follows, all from one sample in a study of T cell repertoires in cytomegalovirus infection. TCRdb redid the calling of the reads with MiXCR, one entry per CDR3 protein. Here the sample spans about a million distinct CDR3 sequences, approximately 31% being singletons. These receptors have no known antigen. The sequences come from cultured CD8+ T cells from PBMCs, collected from culture after CMV antigen stimulation. The receptors derive from a human donor in good health (CMV status not recorded). Some clones in this sample may be carry-over from other donors' samples. Each CDR3 is given with its conserved first and last residue. The D gene is left open where the match is weak. Size is stated for part of the rows, as once, few or many counts, or as a class when the clone is expanded.

v_gene,d_gene,abundance,j_gene,CDR3nt,CDR3aa
TRBV6-6,TRBD1,few,TRBJ1-5,TGTGCCAGCAGTGGCGGGACAGGGTTCGGTCAGCCCCAGCATTTT,CASSGGTGFGQPQHF
TRBV20-1,TRBD1,NA,TRBJ1-4,TGCAGTGCTAGTGCCCTGGACAGGGGCACTAATGAAAAACTGTTTTTT,CSASALDRGTNEKLFF
TRBV5-1,NA,many,TRBJ1-1,TGCGCCAGCAGTCTCCCGGGACACAACGTCATGAACACTGAAGCTTTCTTT,CASSLPGHNVMNTEAFF
TRBV6-2/TRBV6-3,TRBD2,once,TRBJ2-3,TGTGCCAGCAGTTACCTAGCGGGGTTTACAGATACGCAGTATTTT,CASSYLAGFTDTQYF
TRBV5-4,NA,NA,TRBJ2-1,TGTGCCAGCACCAGCCGGGACAAATTCAATGAGCAGTTCTTC,CASTSRDKFNEQFF
TRBV7-9,NA,few,TRBJ2-6,TGTGCCAGCAGACCCTCAGGGGACCCTGGGGCCAACGTCCTGACTTTC,CASRPSGDPGANVLTF
TRBV6-5,NA,NA,TRBJ2-7,TGTGCCAGCAGACTGACAGTCTCCTACGAGCAGTACTTC,CASRLTVSYEQYF
TRBV29-1,NA,NA,TRBJ1-2,TGCAGCGTTGGTGGCAGCTACGCGGGCTACACCTTC,CSVGGSYAGYTF
TRBV11-2,NA,NA,TRBJ1-2,TGTGCCAGCAGCTCCAGGGTAGCTAGGTATGGCTACACCTTC,CASSSRVARYGYTF
TRBV9,TRBD1,few,TRBJ1-1,TGTGCCAGCAGCCGGCACGGGACAGGGGGAACCTACACTGCTGAAGCTTTCTTT,CASSRHGTGGTYTAEAFF
TRBV29-1,NA,many,TRBJ1-2,TGCAGCGTTGAAGAGGGGGGGGGAGCCAAGGGTTACTATGGCTACACCTTC,CSVEEGGGAKGYYGYTF
TRBV25-1,TRBD2,NA,TRBJ2-3,TGTGCCAGCAGTGAATACTTCGGAGCGGGGGGGCGCGTCACAGATACGCAGTATTTT,CASSEYFGAGGRVTDTQYF
TRBV6-5,TRBD2,NA,TRBJ2-3,TGTGCCAGCAGTGACGGACTAGCGCCTAGCACAGATACGCAGTATTTT,CASSDGLAPSTDTQYF
TRBV5-6,NA,few,TRBJ1-1,TGTGCCAGCAGCTTGGCCCCCCAGGGAACTGAAGCTTTCTTT,CASSLAPQGTEAFF
TRBV12-3/TRBV12-4,NA,NA,TRBJ2-7,TGTGCCAGCAGTTTGGAGAATGATTCCTACGAGCAGTACTTC,CASSLENDSYEQYF
TRBV7-9,NA,many,TRBJ1-6,TGTGCCAGCCGCGAGAGCAGGGGCAATTCACCCCTCCACTTT,CASRESRGNSPLHF
TRBV27,TRBD1,NA,TRBJ1-4,TGTGCCAGCAGTTTATCTCCGACAGGGCAGGGAGATGAAAAACTGTTTTTT,CASSLSPTGQGDEKLFF
TRBV7-6,TRBD1,NA,TRBJ1-6,TGTGCCAACAGCTCCGGCTCGGGACAGGTCGGTTCACCCCTCCACTTT,CANSSGSGQVGSPLHF
TRBV7-8,TRBD1,many,TRBJ2-1,TGTGCCAGCAGCCCGTGGACAGGCTACAATGAGCAGTTCTTC,CASSPWTGYNEQFF
TRBV7-6,NA,many,TRBJ1-1,TGTGCCAGCAGCCCCCGCGGGGCGGCCACTGAAGCTTTCTTT,CASSPRGAATEAFF
TRBV2,NA,NA,TRBJ2-7,TGTGCCAGCAGGGATTCCGACAGGTCCTCCTACGAGCAGTACTTC,CASRDSDRSSYEQYF
TRBV24-1,NA,NA,TRBJ2-2,TGTGCCACCAGTGACCGTGAGGTGAACACCGGGGAGCTGTTTTTT,CATSDREVNTGELFF
TRBV6-5,TRBD1,NA,TRBJ1-3,TGTGCCGGCAGAGACAGGGGATCTGGAAACACCATATATTTT,CAGRDRGSGNTIYF
TRBV7-9,NA,few,TRBJ1-1,TGTGCCAGCAGCTTAAATTACCGGACCCAGGATTCCAACACTGAAGCTTTCTTT,CASSLNYRTQDSNTEAFF
TRBV4-1,TRBD1,NA,TRBJ2-1,TGCGCCAGCAGCCAAGACAGGGGGCTTAACGATGAGCAGTTCTTC,CASSQDRGLNDEQFF
TRBV4-3,NA,NA,TRBJ2-2,TGCGCCAGCGGCTCTATTCCGGGGGACACCGGGGAGCTATTTTTT,CASGSIPGDTGELFF
TRBV19,NA,NA,TRBJ2-5,TGTGCCAGTAGTATGGGGGACTTCCAAGAGACCCAGTACTTC,CASSMGDFQETQYF
TRBV12-3/TRBV12-4,NA,many,TRBJ1-1,TGTGCCAGCAGTTTTCGCAACGAGGAGTGGCTTACTGAAGCTTTCTTT,CASSFRNEEWLTEAFF
TRBV7-8,NA,many,TRBJ1-5,TGTGCCAGCAGCTTTGGCGGGGTCATTAATCAGCCCCAGCATTTT,CASSFGGVINQPQHF
TRBV6-2/TRBV6-3,NA,NA,TRBJ2-3,TGTGCCAGCAGACCAAGAACAGATACGCAGTATTTT,CASRPRTDTQYF
TRBV7-9,NA,NA,TRBJ2-2,TGTGCCAGCAGCCACCCCGGCAGGGTCACCGGGGAGCTGTTTTTT,CASSHPGRVTGELFF
TRBV2,NA,few,TRBJ1-1,TGTGCCAGCAGTGAGTGGACGGGTTTGAACACTGAAGCTTTCTTT,CASSEWTGLNTEAFF
TRBV19,NA,NA,TRBJ1-5,TGTGCCAGTAGTGATACAGGTCCGGGGCCCCAGCATTTT,CASSDTGPGPQHF
TRBV11-1,NA,NA,TRBJ1-1,TGTGCCAGCAGCTTAGAGGGACGGGGCCAGGGGACTGAAGCTTTCTTT,CASSLEGRGQGTEAFF
TRBV6-1,NA,few,TRBJ2-2,TGTGCCAGCAGTTACAGCAGGGTATATTACGGGACCGGGGAGCTGTTTTTT,CASSYSRVYYGTGELFF
TRBV19,NA,NA,TRBJ1-2,TGTGCCAGTAGTATTGGGCCAACCCTAGGTACCTTC,CASSIGPTLGTF
TRBV6-2/TRBV6-3,NA,many,TRBJ1-3,TGTGCCAGCAGTTTGGCAGGGACTGGAAACACCATATATTTT,CASSLAGTGNTIYF
TRBV7-6,NA,few,TRBJ1-2,TGTGCCAGCAGCACCGACCCTGGAGGCTACACCTTC,CASSTDPGGYTF
TRBV7-9,NA,NA,TRBJ2-3,TGTGCCAGCAGCTTAGGAGGGATCCCCGGCACAGATACGCAGTATTTT,CASSLGGIPGTDTQYF
TRBV29-1,TRBD1,NA,TRBJ1-2,TGCAGCGTTGAAAGGCAGGGGGAGTACGACGTGGCCCCCAACACTAACTATGGCTACACCTTC,CSVERQGEYDVAPNTNYGYTF
TRBV7-6,NA,few,TRBJ1-1,TGTGCCAGCAGCTCAATGGACCGGACCACTGAAGCTTTCTTT,CASSSMDRTTEAFF
TRBV20-1,TRBD2,NA,TRBJ2-5,TGCAGTGCTAGTTCATACCGGACTCGGGCGGGGGAAGAGCCCCAGTACTTC,CSASSYRTRAGEEPQYF
TRBV27,TRBD1,many,TRBJ1-2,TGTGCCAGCAGTCCTGGGACAGGGGTGTGGAATGGCTACACCTTC,CASSPGTGVWNGYTF
TRBV5-6,NA,NA,TRBJ1-6,TGTGCCAGCAGCTTCGGAGGGGTAGGATCACCCCTCCACTTT,CASSFGGVGSPLHF
TRBV7-2,TRBD1,NA,TRBJ1-2,TGTGCCATCAGCCCCAGGGGGAGGGGGGCCCTCCTGGTCTATGGCTACACCTTC,CAISPRGRGALLVYGYTF